This TCR beta chain was identified during a study of shared clonotypes between healthy human individuals. TCRdb keeps only in-frame clones here, not all; method: immunoSEQ multiplex PCR. The sample holds around 480,000 clones, over 75% seen once. This CDR3 has 11 residues. Per germline, CDR1 GTSNPN and CDR2 SVGIG (reference sequence). The V end was cut by 0 bases, the J end by 6 bases, with 5 bases between. The table lists this clone with a few counts. This TCR was sampled from a woman between 35 and 50 years old in good health. Some clones in this sample may be carry-over from other donors' samples. Sequenced: PBMCs. This chain joins TRBV30 and TRBJ1-2; D gene unclear. CDR3 DNA: TGTGCCTGGAGTGTAGCAGATGGCTACACCTTC. The encoded protein is CAWSVADGYTF.